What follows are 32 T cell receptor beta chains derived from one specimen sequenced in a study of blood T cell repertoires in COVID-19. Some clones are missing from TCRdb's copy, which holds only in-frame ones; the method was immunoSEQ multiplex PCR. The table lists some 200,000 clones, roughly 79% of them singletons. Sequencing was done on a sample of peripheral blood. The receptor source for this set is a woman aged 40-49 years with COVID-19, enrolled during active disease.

As DNA, the CDR3 is TGCGCCAGCAGCCTATGGACTAGCGTAGATGAGCAGTTCTTC. Translating it yields CASSLWTSVDEQFF. The genes are TRBV5-1 and TRBJ2-1; TRBD2 matches 9 bases. The CDR3 length is 14 residues. V gave up 4 bases and J gave up 8 bases; unmatched junction bases: 7. CDR1 SGHRS and CDR2 YFSETQ come from the germline V gene. The complete variable domain, with remaining parts taken from reference TRBV5-1 and TRBJ2-1, reads KAGVTQTPRYLIKTRGQQVTLSCSPISGHRSVSWYQQTPGQGLQFLFEYFSETQRNKGNFPGRFSGRQFSNSRSEMNVSTLELGDSALYLCASSLWTSVDEQFFGPGTRLTVL.

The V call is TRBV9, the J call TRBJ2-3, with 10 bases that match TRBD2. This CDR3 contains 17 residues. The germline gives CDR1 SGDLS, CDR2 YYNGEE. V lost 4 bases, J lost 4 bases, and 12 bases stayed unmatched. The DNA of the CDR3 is TGTGCCAGCAGCCCCTTCGCCCTAGCGGGGGACGCAGATACGCAGTATTTT. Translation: CASSPFALAGDADTQYF.

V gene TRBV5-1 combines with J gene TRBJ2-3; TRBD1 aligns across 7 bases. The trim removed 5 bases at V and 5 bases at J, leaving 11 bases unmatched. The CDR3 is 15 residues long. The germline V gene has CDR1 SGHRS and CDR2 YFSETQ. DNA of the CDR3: TGCGCCAGCAGTTTTCACGACAGGGAAATAGATACGCAGTATTTT. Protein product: CASSFHDREIDTQYF.

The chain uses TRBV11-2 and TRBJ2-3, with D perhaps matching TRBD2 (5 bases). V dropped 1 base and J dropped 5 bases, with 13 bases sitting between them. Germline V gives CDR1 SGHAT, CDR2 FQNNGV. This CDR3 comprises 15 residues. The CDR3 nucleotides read TGTGCCAGCAGCTTAGTTCGGGGTTCTATAGATACGCAGTATTTT. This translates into CASSLVRGSIDTQYF.

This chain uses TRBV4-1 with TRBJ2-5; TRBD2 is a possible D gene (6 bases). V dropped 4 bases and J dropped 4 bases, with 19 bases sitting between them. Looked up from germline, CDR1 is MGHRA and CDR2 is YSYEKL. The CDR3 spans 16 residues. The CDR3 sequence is CASSPGETGLRETQYF. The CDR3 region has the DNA TGCGCCAGCAGCCCGGGGGAAACAGGCCTCCGAGAGACCCAGTACTTC.

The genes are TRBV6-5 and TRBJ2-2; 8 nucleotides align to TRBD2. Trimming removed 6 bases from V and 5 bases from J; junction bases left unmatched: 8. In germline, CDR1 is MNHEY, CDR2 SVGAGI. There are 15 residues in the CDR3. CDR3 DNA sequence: TGTGCCAGCAGCTACGGGACTAGAAGGACCGGGGAGCTGTTTTTT. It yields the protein CASSYGTRRTGELFF.

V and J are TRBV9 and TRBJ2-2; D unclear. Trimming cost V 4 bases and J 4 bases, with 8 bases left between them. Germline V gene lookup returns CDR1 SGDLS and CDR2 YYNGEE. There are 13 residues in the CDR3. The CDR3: CASSTEPTGELFF. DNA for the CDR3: TGTGCCAGCAGCACAGAACCCACCGGGGAGCTGTTTTTT. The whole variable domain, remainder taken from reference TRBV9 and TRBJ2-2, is DSGVTQTPKHLITATGQRVTLRCSPRSGDLSVYWYQQSLDQGLQFLIQYYNGEERAKGNILERFSAQQFPDLHSELNLSSLELGDSALYFCASSTEPTGELFFGEGSRLTVL.

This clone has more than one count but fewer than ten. CDR3 DNA sequence: TGTGCCACGGGAGAGCCCCCTCTCTACGAGCAGTACTTC. It translates to CATGEPPLYEQYF. V usage is TRBV15 and J usage is TRBJ2-7, with D possibly being TRBD2 (5 bases). This CDR3 contains 13 residues. Trimming pared 9 bases from V and 3 bases from J, leaving 15 bases between. Germline V lookup: CDR1 LNHNV, CDR2 YYDKDF (reference sequence).

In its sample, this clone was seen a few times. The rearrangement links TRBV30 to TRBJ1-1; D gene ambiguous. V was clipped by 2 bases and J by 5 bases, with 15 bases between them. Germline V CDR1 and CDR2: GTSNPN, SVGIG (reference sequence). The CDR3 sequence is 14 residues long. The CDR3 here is CAWSPLRGGTEAFF. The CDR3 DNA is TGTGCCTGGAGTCCGCTCCGGGGAGGTACTGAAGCTTTCTTT.

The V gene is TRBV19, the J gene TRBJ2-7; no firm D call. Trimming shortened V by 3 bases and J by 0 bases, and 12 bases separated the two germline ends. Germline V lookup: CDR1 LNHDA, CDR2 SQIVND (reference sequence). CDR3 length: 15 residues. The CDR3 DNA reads TGTGCCAGTAGTATCGATCGAAGGAGCTCCTACGAGCAGTACTTC. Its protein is CASSIDRRSSYEQYF.

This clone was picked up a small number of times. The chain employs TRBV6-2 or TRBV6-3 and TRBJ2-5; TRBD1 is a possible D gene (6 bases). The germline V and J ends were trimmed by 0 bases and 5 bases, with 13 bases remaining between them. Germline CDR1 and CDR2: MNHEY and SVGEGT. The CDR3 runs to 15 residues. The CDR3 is CASSYSVGAPETQYF. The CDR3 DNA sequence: TGTGCCAGCAGTTACTCAGTGGGGGCGCCCGAGACCCAGTACTTC.

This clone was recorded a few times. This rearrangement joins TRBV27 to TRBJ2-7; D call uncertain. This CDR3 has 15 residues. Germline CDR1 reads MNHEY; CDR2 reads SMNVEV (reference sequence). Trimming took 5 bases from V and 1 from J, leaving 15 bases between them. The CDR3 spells CASSAATRPSYEQYF. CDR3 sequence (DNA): TGTGCCAGCAGTGCCGCTACCCGCCCTTCCTACGAGCAGTACTTC.

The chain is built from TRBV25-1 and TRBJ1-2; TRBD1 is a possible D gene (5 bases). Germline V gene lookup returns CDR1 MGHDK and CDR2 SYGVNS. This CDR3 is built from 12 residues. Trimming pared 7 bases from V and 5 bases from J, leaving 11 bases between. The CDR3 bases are TGTGCCAGCAATCGGGGGGAATATGGCTACACCTTC. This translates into CASNRGEYGYTF.

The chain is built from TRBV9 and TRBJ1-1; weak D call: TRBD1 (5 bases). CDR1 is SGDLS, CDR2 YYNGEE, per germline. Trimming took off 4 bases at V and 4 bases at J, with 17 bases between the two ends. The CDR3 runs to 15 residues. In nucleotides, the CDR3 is TGTGCCAGCAGCCTCCAAGCGGGGGGATCCACTGAAGCTTTCTTT. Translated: CASSLQAGGSTEAFF. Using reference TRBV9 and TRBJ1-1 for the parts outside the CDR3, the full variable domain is DSGVTQTPKHLITATGQRVTLRCSPRSGDLSVYWYQQSLDQGLQFLIQYYNGEERAKGNILERFSAQQFPDLHSELNLSSLELGDSALYFCASSLQAGGSTEAFFGQGTRLTVV.

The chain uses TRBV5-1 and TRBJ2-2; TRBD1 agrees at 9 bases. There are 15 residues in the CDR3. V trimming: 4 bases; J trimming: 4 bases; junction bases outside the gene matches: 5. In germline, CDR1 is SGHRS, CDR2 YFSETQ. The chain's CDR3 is CASSHSTGGTGELFF. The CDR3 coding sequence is TGCGCCAGCAGCCATTCGACAGGGGGCACCGGGGAGCTGTTTTTT.

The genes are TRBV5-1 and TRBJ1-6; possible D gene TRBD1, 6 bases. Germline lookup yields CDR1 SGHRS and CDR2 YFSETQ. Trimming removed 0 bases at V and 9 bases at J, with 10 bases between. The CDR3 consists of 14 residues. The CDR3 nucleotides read TGCGCCAGCAGCTTGGACGGACAGAGTTCACCCCTCCACTTT. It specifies CASSLDGQSSPLHF.

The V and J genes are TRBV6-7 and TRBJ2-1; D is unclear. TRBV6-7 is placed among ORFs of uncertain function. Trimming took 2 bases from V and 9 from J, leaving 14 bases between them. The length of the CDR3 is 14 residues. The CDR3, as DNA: TGTGCCAGCAGTTACACCCTCCCTGCGTGTGAGCAGTTCTTC. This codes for CASSYTLPACEQFF.

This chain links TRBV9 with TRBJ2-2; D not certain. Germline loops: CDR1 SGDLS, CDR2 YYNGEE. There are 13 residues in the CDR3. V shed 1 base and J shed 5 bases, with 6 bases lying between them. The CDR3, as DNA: TGTGCCAGCAGCGTATTGGCTACCGGGGAGCTGTTTTTT. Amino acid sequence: CASSVLATGELFF.

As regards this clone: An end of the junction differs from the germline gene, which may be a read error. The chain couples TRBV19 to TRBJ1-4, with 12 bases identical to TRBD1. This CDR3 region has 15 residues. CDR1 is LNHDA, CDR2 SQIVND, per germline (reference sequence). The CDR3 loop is CASSTPGQGAGRIIF. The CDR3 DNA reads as TGTGCCAGTAGTACCCCGGGACAGGGGGCTGGAAGAATAATTTTT.

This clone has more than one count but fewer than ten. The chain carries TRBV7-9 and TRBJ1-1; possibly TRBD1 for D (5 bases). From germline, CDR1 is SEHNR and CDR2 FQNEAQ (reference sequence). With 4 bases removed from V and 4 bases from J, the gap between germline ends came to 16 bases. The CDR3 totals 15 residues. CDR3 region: CASSSPRQYGTEAFF. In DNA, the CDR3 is TGTGCCAGCAGCTCCCCTAGACAGTATGGCACTGAAGCTTTCTTT.

CDR3: CASSPGALGYTF. Written as DNA, the CDR3 is TGTGCCAGCTCACCAGGGGCGCTGGGCTACACCTTC. The chain is built from TRBV18 and TRBJ1-2; D may be TRBD1 (5 bases). Germline assignment: CDR1 KGHSH and CDR2 LQKENI. Trimming took off 2 bases at V and 8 bases at J, with 9 bases between the two ends. This CDR3 is 12 amino acids long. The full variable domain, with the rest looked up from reference TRBV18 and TRBJ1-2, is NAGVMQNPRHLVRRRGQEARLRCSPMKGHSHVYWYRQLPEEGLKFMVYLQKENIIDESGMPKERFSAEFPKEGPSILRIQQVVRGDSAAYFCASSPGALGYTFGSGTRLTVV.

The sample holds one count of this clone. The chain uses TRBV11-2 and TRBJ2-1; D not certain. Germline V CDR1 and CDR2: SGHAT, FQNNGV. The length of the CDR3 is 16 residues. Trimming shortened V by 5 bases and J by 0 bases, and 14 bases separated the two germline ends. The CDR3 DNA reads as TGTGCCAGCAGCCCAGCGCCGGGTGGCTCCTACAATGAGCAGTTCTTC. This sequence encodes CASSPAPGGSYNEQFF.

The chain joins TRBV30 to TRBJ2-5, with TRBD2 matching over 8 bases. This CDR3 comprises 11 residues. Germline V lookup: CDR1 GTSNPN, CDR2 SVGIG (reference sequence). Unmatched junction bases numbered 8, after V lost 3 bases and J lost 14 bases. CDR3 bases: TGTGCCTGGAGCGTGCCGGGACTAGAATACTTC. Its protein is CAWSVPGLEYF.

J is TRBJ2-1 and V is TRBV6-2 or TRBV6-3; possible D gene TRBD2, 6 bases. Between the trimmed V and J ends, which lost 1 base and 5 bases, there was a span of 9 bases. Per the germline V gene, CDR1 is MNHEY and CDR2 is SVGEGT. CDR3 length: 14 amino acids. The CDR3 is CASSYWASDNEQFF. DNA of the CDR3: TGTGCCAGCAGTTACTGGGCTAGCGACAATGAGCAGTTCTTC.

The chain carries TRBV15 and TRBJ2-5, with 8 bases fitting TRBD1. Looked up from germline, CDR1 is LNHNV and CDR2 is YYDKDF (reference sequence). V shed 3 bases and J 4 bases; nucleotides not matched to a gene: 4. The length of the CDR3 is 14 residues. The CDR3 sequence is CATSRRQGTETQYF. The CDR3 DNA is TGTGCCACCAGCAGGAGACAGGGGACAGAGACCCAGTACTTC.

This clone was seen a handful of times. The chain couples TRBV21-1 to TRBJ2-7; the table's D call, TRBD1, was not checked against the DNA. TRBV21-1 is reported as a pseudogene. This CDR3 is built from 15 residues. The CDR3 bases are TGTGCCAGCAGCTCCCTGGACAGGAGCTCCTACGAGCAGTACTTC. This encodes CASSSLDRSSYEQYF.

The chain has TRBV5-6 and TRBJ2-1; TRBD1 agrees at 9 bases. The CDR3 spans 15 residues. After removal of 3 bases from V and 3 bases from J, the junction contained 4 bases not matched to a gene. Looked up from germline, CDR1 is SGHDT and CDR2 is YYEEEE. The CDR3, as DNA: TGTGCCAGCAGCTACAGGGGGCGCGACTACAATGAGCAGTTCTTC. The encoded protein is CASSYRGRDYNEQFF.

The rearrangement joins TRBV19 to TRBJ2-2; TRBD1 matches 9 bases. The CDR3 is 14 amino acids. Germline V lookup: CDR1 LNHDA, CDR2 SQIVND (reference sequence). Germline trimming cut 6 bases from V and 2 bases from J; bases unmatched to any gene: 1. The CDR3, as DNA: TGTGCCAGTAGACAGGGGGCCAACACCGGGGAGCTGTTTTTT. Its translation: CASRQGANTGELFF.

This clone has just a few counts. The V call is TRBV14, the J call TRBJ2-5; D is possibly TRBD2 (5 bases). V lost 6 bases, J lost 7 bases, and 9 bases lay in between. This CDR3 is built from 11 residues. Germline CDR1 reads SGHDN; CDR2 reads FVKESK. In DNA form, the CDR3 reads TGTGCCAGCAGTTTTCGGGGGACCCAGTACTTC. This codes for CASSFRGTQYF.

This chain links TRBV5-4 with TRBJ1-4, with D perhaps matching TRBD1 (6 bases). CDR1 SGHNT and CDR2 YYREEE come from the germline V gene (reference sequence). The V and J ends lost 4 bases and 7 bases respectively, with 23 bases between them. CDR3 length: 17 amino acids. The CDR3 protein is CASSPYRKTGLGEKLFF. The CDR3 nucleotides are TGTGCCAGCAGCCCCTACCGCAAGACAGGATTGGGTGAAAAACTGTTTTTT.

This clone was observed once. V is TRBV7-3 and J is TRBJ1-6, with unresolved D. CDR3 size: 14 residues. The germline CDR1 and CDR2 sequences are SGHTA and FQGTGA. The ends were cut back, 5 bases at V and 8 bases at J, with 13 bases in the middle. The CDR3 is CASSPRSGDSPLHF. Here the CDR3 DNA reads TGTGCCAGCAGCCCTAGGTCCGGGGATTCACCCCTCCACTTT.

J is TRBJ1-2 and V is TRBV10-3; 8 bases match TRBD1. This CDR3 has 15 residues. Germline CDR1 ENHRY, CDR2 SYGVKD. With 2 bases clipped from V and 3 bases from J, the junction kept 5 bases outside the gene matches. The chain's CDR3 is CAISEGGQGDYGYTF. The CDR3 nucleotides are TGTGCCATCAGTGAGGGTGGACAGGGAGACTATGGCTACACCTTC.